This passage covers 9 T cell receptor beta chains from one sample sequenced in a study of blood T cell repertoires in COVID-19. Profiling relied on immunoSEQ multiplex PCR, and the TCRdb table lists in-frame clones only, not all of them. The repertoire holds hundreds of thousands of clones, with around four fifths as singletons. The sequenced material came from peripheral blood. These TCRs come from a woman in her 50s with active or convalescent COVID-19.

The chain links TRBV5-1 to TRBJ2-2, with TRBD1 matching over 8 bases. With 6 bases clipped from V and 0 bases from J, the junction kept 7 bases outside the gene matches. CDR1 SGHRS and CDR2 YFSETQ come from the germline V gene. This CDR3 has 16 amino acids. CDR3 protein: CASTSGTGANTGELFF. DNA for the CDR3: TGCGCCAGCACCTCCGGGACAGGAGCGAACACCGGGGAGCTGTTTTTT.

The chain carries TRBV6-4 and TRBJ1-1; 8 bases match TRBD1. V lost 7 bases, J lost 1 base, and 5 bases stayed unmatched. CDR1 MRHNA and CDR2 SNTAGT come from the germline V gene. The CDR3 sequence is 14 residues long. CDR3 protein: CASKLDRANTEAFF. The CDR3 nucleotides read TGTGCCAGCAAATTGGACAGGGCGAACACTGAAGCTTTCTTT.

The chain combines TRBV2 with TRBJ2-1; D gene ambiguous. V lost 8 bases and J 15 bases, leaving 17 bases between the germline ends. CDR3 length equals 11 residues. The V gene's germline CDR1 is SNHLY and CDR2 FYNNEI. Here the CDR3 DNA reads TGTGCCAGCGGCGGCTATTTCCAGCGGTTCTTC. Translation: CASGGYFQRFF.

The chain joins TRBV5-6 to TRBJ2-4, with 7 bases aligning to TRBD2. The CDR3 sequence is 16 residues long. The germline V gene encodes CDR1 SGHDT and CDR2 YYEEEE. The V and J ends lost 0 bases and 1 base, in that order; junction bases with no gene match: 4. The CDR3 region is CASSLEVSGAKNIQYF. The CDR3 nucleotides are TGTGCCAGCAGCTTGGAAGTTAGCGGGGCCAAAAACATTCAGTACTTC.

This clone is a singleton in its sample. The chain has TRBV5-1 and TRBJ2-7, with a weak D call TRBD1 (6 bases). The CDR3 consists of 14 residues. Per the germline V gene, CDR1 is SGHRS and CDR2 is YFSETQ. V was trimmed by 3 bases and J by 0 bases, leaving 10 bases between them. The CDR3 region has the DNA TGCGCCAGCAGCTCCGGACAGATCTCCTACGAGCAGTACTTC. It encodes CASSSGQISYEQYF. The whole variable domain, remainder taken from reference TRBV5-1 and TRBJ2-7, is KAGVTQTPRYLIKTRGQQVTLSCSPISGHRSVSWYQQTPGQGLQFLFEYFSETQRNKGNFPGRFSGRQFSNSRSEMNVSTLELGDSALYLCASSSGQISYEQYFGPGTRLTVT.

The V call is TRBV6-2 or TRBV6-3, the J call TRBJ2-7, with 11 bases lining up with TRBD2. CDR3 length equals 15 residues. Trimming at V came to 4 bases and at J to 0 bases, leaving 2 bases not matched to a gene. CDR1 and CDR2 from the germline V gene are MNHEY and SVGEGT. The CDR3: CASSWGLAASYEQYF. The CDR3 DNA reads TGTGCCAGCAGTTGGGGACTAGCGGCCTCCTACGAGCAGTACTTC.

This clone was counted once. J is TRBJ1-5 and V is TRBV30; D is possibly TRBD1 (5 bases). Trimming shortened V by 3 bases and J by 2 bases, and 14 bases separated the two germline ends. Germline CDR1 is GTSNPN and CDR2 is SVGIG (reference sequence). This CDR3 comprises 15 residues. The CDR3 reads CAWRRQGSGNQPQHF. In DNA, the CDR3 is TGTGCCTGGAGGAGGCAGGGATCGGGCAATCAGCCCCAGCATTTT.

This chain's CDR3 is CASSQDLGGEQYF. The CDR3, as DNA: TGTGCCAGCAGCCAAGATCTGGGGGGCGAGCAGTACTTC. The chain links TRBV3-1 (or the pseudogene TRBV3-2) to TRBJ2-7, with TRBD2 as a possible D gene (6 bases). Between the trimmed V and J ends, which lost 0 bases and 6 bases, there was a span of 9 bases. CDR3 length: 13 residues. Germline loops: CDR1 LGHDT, CDR2 YNNKEL (reference sequence).

The count of this clone is one. This rearrangement joins TRBV7-9 to TRBJ1-1; a weak D match, TRBD1 (6 bases). The germline CDR1 and CDR2 sequences are SEHNR and FQNEAQ (reference sequence). The CDR3 consists of 15 residues. Deletions cut 7 bases from V and 5 bases from J, with 20 bases between. The CDR3 nucleotides read TGTGCCAGCACCCCGGGACAACTTATAAAGACTGAAGCTTTCTTT. It codes for CASTPGQLIKTEAFF. Using reference TRBV7-9 and TRBJ1-1 for the parts outside the CDR3, the full variable domain is DTGVSQNPRHKITKRGQNVTFRCDPISEHNRLYWYRQTLGQGPEFLTYFQNEAQLEKSRLLSDRFSAERPKGSFSTLEIQRTEQGDSAMYLCASTPGQLIKTEAFFGQGTRLTVV.